Listed below are T cell receptor beta chains from one sample, sequenced in a study of T-cell reconstitution after alpha-beta-depleted transplantation in children. TCRdb ran MiXCR on the PCR reads and lists one entry per CDR3 protein. The sample records about 250,000 distinct CDR3 sequences, 20% to 30% being singletons. The sample consisted of PBMCs, mostly from graft donor cells, taken 360 days after TCRalphabeta/CD19-depleted stem cell transplant. The receptors derive from a female patient aged 2 to 10 who had a stem cell transplant for congenital amegakaryocytic thrombocytopenia, so the T cells may come from the graft donor. Both conserved end residues are part of each CDR3.

v_gene: TRBV19; j_gene: TRBJ2-3; CDR3aa: CASSIAVATDTQYF
v_gene: TRBV14; j_gene: TRBJ2-7; CDR3aa: CASSQGTGGLRAQYF
v_gene: TRBV12-3/TRBV12-4; j_gene: TRBJ2-1; CDR3aa: CASTFVAGVISYNEQFF
v_gene: TRBV5-1; j_gene: TRBJ2-5; CDR3aa: CASSTVPRAQETQYF
v_gene: TRBV9; j_gene: TRBJ2-3; CDR3aa: CASTRDSTDTQYF
v_gene: TRBV15; j_gene: TRBJ1-5; CDR3aa: CATSSEFGGGQPQHF
v_gene: TRBV7-6; j_gene: TRBJ2-5; CDR3aa: CASSLGRRQETQYF
v_gene: TRBV28; j_gene: TRBJ2-7; CDR3aa: CAKIRDRHPYEQYF
v_gene: TRBV5-1; j_gene: TRBJ2-1; CDR3aa: CASSLGQVQFF
v_gene: TRBV12-3/TRBV12-4; j_gene: TRBJ2-2; CDR3aa: CASSLDGGNTGELFF
v_gene: TRBV29-1; j_gene: TRBJ1-1; CDR3aa: CSQRIHTEAFF
v_gene: TRBV6-1; j_gene: TRBJ2-7; CDR3aa: CASEGLAGGGGYEQYF
v_gene: TRBV4-1; j_gene: TRBJ2-7; CDR3aa: CASSQGQAYEQYF
v_gene: TRBV28; j_gene: TRBJ1-3; CDR3aa: CASSLVRGSGNTIYF
v_gene: TRBV4-1; j_gene: TRBJ2-1; CDR3aa: CASSQNGLALGNEQFF
v_gene: TRBV5-1; j_gene: TRBJ2-7; CDR3aa: CASSTTGAYEQYF